Below, one T cell receptor (beta chain) is given with its context. No antigen is known for it. One base away there is no much larger clone; base qualities are not given. The record originates from a study of blood T cell repertoires in COVID-19 (dated by TCRdb to about 2020). Notes on the research overall: Samples from collaborators originated in the United States, Italy and Spain and spanned both the acute and convalescent phases of COVID-19. The repertoires were released in a freely available public database meant as a resource for research on the immune response to SARS-CoV-2. Where HLA class I and class II types were available, the types were taken from metadata supplied by the sample provider, not from assay-based typing. The samples were drawn from two sources: the first 160 participants of the ongoing ImmuneRACE study, and 950 to 1,500 subjects contributed by 6 global collaborators. Nearly every sample came with metadata listing a de-identified subject ID, COVID-19 status, age in years and sex. The dataset comprised deeply sampled blood TCRbeta repertoires from subjects exposed to, actively infected with, or recovered from COVID-19. The prospective study material was composed of cDNA or gDNA derived from T cells, B-cell-depleted T cells, or PBMCs. General findings and caveats noted by the study authors: The quantity of clinical and demographic metadata differed by source and by participant and was supplied without curation.

Trimming leaves V shorter by 2 bases and J shorter by 2 bases, with the junction holding 3 bases beyond the gene matches. CDR1 and CDR2 were assigned from the germline V gene as SGHDT and YYEEEE. From the cysteine up to the phenylalanine, the CDR3 has a length of 15 residues. The CDR3 DNA has 45 bases and is translated from base 1. TCRbeta CDR3 regions were amplified from genomic DNA by means of the immunoSEQ Assay, a bias-controlled multiplex PCR. Turning to the authors' computational methods: The number of nucleated cells in each sample was estimated by amplification of reference gene primers within the assay. To quantify the absolute abundance of each unique TCRbeta CDR3 rearrangement, sequence reads were collapsed and filtered. For each sample, productive Simpson clonality was calculated as the square root of Simpson's diversity index over productive rearrangements. TCRdb re-hosts the immuneACCESS table, in-frame sequences only. Its copies lack some clones; in the studies checked, an unresolved V gene accounts for under half of them, and the cause for the rest is not known. V, J and clone size are taken as reported in that table, and D and trimming were inferred from the DNA itself. Recorded for this sample are about 150,000 clones; 65% to 90% of them occurred a single time. Jointly, the top ten make up approximately 3.5% of the sample.

Whole blood was collected in K2EDTA tubes by collaborating institutions according to the institutions' own protocols. For TCRbeta analysis, collaborator samples were shipped as frozen whole blood, as isolated PBMCs, or as DNA extracted from either sample type. Here the chain combines TRBV5-6 and TRBJ2-1; 8 bases in between match TRBD1. The material sequenced was peripheral blood. The sequence derives from a man in his 70s with acute or convalescent COVID-19. The nucleotides read TGTGCCAGCAGCTTTGGACAGGGAGCCTACAATGAGCAGTTCTTC. Its product reads: CASSFGQGAYNEQFF. The reference TRBV5-6 and TRBJ2-1 proteins fill in what lies around the CDR3, so the full variable domain reads DAGVTQSPTHLIKTRGQQVTLRCSPKSGHDTVSWYQQALGQGPQFIFQYYEEEERQRGNFPDRFSGHQFPNYSSELNVNALLLGDSALYLCASSFGQGAYNEQFFGPGTRLTVL.